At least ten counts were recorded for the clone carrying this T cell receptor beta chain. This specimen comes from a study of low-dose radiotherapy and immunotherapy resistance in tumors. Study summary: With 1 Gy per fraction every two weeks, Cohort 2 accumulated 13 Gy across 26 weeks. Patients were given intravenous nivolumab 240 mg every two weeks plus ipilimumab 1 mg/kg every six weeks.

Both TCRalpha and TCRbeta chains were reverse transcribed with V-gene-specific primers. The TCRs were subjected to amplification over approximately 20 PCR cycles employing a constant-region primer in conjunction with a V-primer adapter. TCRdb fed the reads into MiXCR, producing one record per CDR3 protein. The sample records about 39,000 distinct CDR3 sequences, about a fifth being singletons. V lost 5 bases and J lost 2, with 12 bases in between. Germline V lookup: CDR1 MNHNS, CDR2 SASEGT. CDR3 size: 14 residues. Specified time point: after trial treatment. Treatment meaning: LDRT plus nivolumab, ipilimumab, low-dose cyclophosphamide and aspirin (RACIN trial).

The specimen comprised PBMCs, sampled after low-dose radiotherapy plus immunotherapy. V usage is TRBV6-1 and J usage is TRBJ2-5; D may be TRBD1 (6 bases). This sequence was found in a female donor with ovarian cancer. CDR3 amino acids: CASSRGTIQETQYF. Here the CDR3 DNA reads TGTGCCAGCAGTCGTGGGACAATTCAAGAGACCCAGTACTTC.